This T cell receptor beta chain is drawn from a study of blood T cell repertoires in COVID-19. About the study: The samples span acute and convalescent COVID-19 from the United States, Italy and Spain. The cDNA or gDNA used as material had been derived from T cells, B-cell-depleted T cells, or PBMCs.

Trimming pared 5 bases from V and 7 bases from J, leaving 18 bases between. CDR3 size: 16 residues. Per germline, CDR1 LGHDT and CDR2 YNNKEL (reference sequence). In the authors' workflow: Nucleated cell number was recorded as an estimate derived from reference gene primer amplification. Data came from immunoSEQ multiplex PCR; TCRdb stores just in-frame clones and leaves some out. That table gives V, J and clone size, and the DNA gave D and trimming. In the table there are about 130,000 clones, approximately 74% of which are singletons. V usage is TRBV3-1 (or the pseudogene TRBV3-2) and J usage is TRBJ1-6; D is unresolved. This TCR was sampled from a man aged 55 to 70 with acute or convalescent COVID-19. The sequenced sample consisted of peripheral blood. This CDR3 is CASSSSLAWGNSPLHF. As DNA, the CDR3 is TGTGCCAGCAGCTCTAGCCTGGCCTGGGGAAATTCACCCCTCCACTTT.